This TCR beta chain is from a study of blood T cell repertoires in COVID-19. This clone was seen a few times. Generated by immunoSEQ multiplex PCR, the TCRdb table keeps only in-frame clones and is missing some. The data hold about 150,000 clones, with 60% to 85% observed a single time. Sequenced input: peripheral blood. The sequence was collected from a man aged 45-65 years with active or convalescent COVID-19.

The CDR3 reads CASRGTNTYNEQFF. Written as DNA, the CDR3 is TGTGCCAGCAGGGGGACTAATACCTACAATGAGCAGTTCTTC. The rearrangement joins TRBV28 to TRBJ2-1, with 7 bases lining up with TRBD2. Losses at the gene ends were 6 bases for V and 2 bases for J; bases not matched to a gene: 4. The CDR3 extends over 14 amino acids. Germline-derived CDR1 and CDR2 are MDHEN and SYDVKM.